Presented here are 26 T cell receptor beta chains from one specimen sequenced in a study of tumor-infiltrating lymphocytes in primary liver carcinoma. It was from roughly 20-30 mg of unsorted bulk tissue that RNA and DNA were co-extracted. Using a constant-region primer together with ProtoScript II reverse transcriptase, TCR beta cDNA was made from about 500 ng of total RNA. Researchers made the TCR beta libraries by running three nested multiplex PCR rounds with slightly modified ARM-PCR. For roughly 11 cycles apiece, the opening two PCR rounds ran with TRBV1-TRBV30 forward primers and a C-beta reverse primer. TCRdb re-called the multiplex PCR reads through MiXCR, storing one row per CDR3 protein. The sample has about 97,000 distinct CDR3 sequences; around 73% are singletons. What was sequenced was liver tumor tissue from sampling region 2. Subset reported: tumor region T2, inferior pole. Receptor source: a woman in her fifties or sixties with primary liver carcinoma and hepatitis B virus infection.

Points on this clonotype: The junction departs from germline at one end; a sequencing error may be responsible. This sequence joins TRBV29-1 and TRBJ2-1; 9 nucleotides align to TRBD2. Germline values: CDR1 SQVTM, CDR2 ANQGSEA. The CDR3 spans 14 residues. The chain's CDR3 is CSVAGTSWGNDQFF. Here the CDR3 DNA reads TGCAGCGTAGCTGGGACTAGCTGGGGCAATGACCAGTTCTTC.

With respect to this clonotype: A much larger clone lies one base from this, so it may be a read error. Likely a read error: the CDR3 ends without its conserved phenylalanine or tryptophan. The chain links TRBV6-1 to TRBJ2-5; D tentatively fits TRBD1 or TRBD2 (5 bases each). This CDR3 has 13 amino acids. V was cut by 6 bases and J by 4 bases, with 12 bases left in between. Germline V CDR1 and CDR2: MNHNS, SASEGT. The CDR3 sequence: CASRSPGPETQYC. CDR3 nucleotide sequence: TGTGCCAGCAGAAGCCCGGGGCCAGAGACCCAGTACTGC.

The sample holds a few counts of this clonotype. V and J are TRBV7-8 and TRBJ2-2; 11 bases are a match to TRBD2. V was pared by 5 bases and J by 3 bases, with 8 bases of the junction left unmatched. Germline V gene sequence: CDR1 SGHVS, CDR2 FQNEAQ. The CDR3 has 17 residues. CDR3 sequence (DNA): TGTGCCAGCAGCAAGCCCTTAGCGGGAGGGTACACCGGGGAGCTGTTTTTT. Translating gives CASSKPLAGGYTGELFF.

Comments on this clonotype: A much larger clone lies a single base off, so this may be a read error. The genes are TRBV28 and TRBJ1-6; possible D gene TRBD1, 5 bases. This CDR3 has 15 amino acids. CDR1 and CDR2 from the germline V gene are MDHEN and SYDVKM. CDR3 DNA sequence: TGTGCCAGCAGCGCAGCCGGACACTTTAATTCACCCATCCACTTT. It is translated as CASSAAGHFNSPIHF.

This clonotype occurred once. CDR3 nucleotides: TGCAGCGCGGCGACAGCGGGAGATACGATGTATTTT. Its translation is CSAATAGDTMYF. The gene calls are TRBV29-1 and TRBJ2-3; TRBD2 agrees at 8 bases. With V trimmed by 7 bases and J by 14 bases, 14 bases remained unmatched. This CDR3 is built from 12 residues. Germline CDR1 SQVTM, CDR2 ANQGSEA.

This clonotype qualifies as medium-sized. This chain uses TRBV11-1 with TRBJ1-2, with TRBD1 identical over 7 bases. Germline V lookup: CDR1 SGHAT, CDR2 FQDESV (reference sequence). The V segment lost 4 bases and the J segment 6 bases; nucleotides outside the gene matches: 8. The CDR3 spans 14 residues. The CDR3 region has the DNA TGTGCCAGCAGCTCGGGACAGTACCCGCATGGCTACACCTTC. Translating it yields CASSSGQYPHGYTF.

This clonotype is classed as medium-sized. CDR3 DNA: TGTGCCAGCAGCTTATTACTAGCGGGAGGGAGCTCCTACAATGAGCAGTTCTTC. The encoded protein is CASSLLLAGGSSYNEQFF. V and J are TRBV11-2 and TRBJ2-1, with 13 nucleotides matching TRBD2. The germline V gene encodes CDR1 SGHAT and CDR2 FQNNGV. With V trimmed by 2 bases and J by 0 bases, 4 bases remained unmatched. This CDR3 has 18 residues.

There are many counts of this clonotype. The genes are TRBV10-2 and TRBJ1-1; D gene unclear. Germline CDR1 and CDR2: WSHSY and SAAADI. Trimming took off 4 bases at V and 6 bases at J, with 15 bases between the two ends. The CDR3 runs 14 residues. The CDR3 coding sequence is TGCGCCAGCAGTGCAAAAGTATTTGCCTCTGAAGCTTTCTTT. It yields the protein CASSAKVFASEAFF.

Turning to this clonotype: Germline is not matched at one junction end, which may reflect a read error. CDR3: CASSLADRVCEELFF. The CDR3 DNA reads TGTGCCAGCAGCCTCGCAGACAGGGTATGTGAAGAACTGTTTTTT. This chain uses TRBV11-2 with TRBJ1-4; 7 positions agree with TRBD1. The CDR3 sequence is 15 residues long. CDR1 is SGHAT, CDR2 FQNNGV, per germline.

Note on this clonotype: This clone may be a read error of a much larger clone one base away. The chain recombines TRBV2 with TRBJ2-4; 11 nucleotides align to TRBD1. CDR3 length equals 19 residues. Germline CDR1 is SNHLY and CDR2 is FYNNEI. The ends lost 2 bases at V and 1 base at J; junction bases unmatched: 10. Here the CDR3 reads CASSEFRTGGAGAKNIQYF. In DNA, the CDR3 is TGTGCCAGCAGTGAATTCAGGACAGGGGGCGCCGGGGCCAAAAACATTCAGTACTTC. Complete variable domain (other parts from reference TRBV2 and TRBJ2-4): EPEVTQTPSHQVTQMGQEVILRCVPISNHLYFYWYRQILGQKVEFLVSFYNNEISEKSEIFDDQFSVERPDGSNFTLKIRSTKLEDSAMYFCASSEFRTGGAGAKNIQYFGAGTRLSVL.

Turning to this clonotype: One end of the junction does not line up with germline, which may come from a read error. As DNA, the CDR3 is TGCAGCGCCGCCACAGGGTACTCCTACGAGCAGCACTTC. Its translation: CSAATGYSYEQHF. The J gene is TRBJ2-7, the V gene TRBV29-1; tentative D call: TRBD1 (6 bases). CDR3 length: 13 amino acids. CDR1 and CDR2 from the germline V gene are SQVTM and ANQGSEA.

This clonotype is a singleton in its sample. A read error may produce the germline difference seen at one junction end. The CDR3: CASSVQGALGNSPLHF. The CDR3 coding sequence is TGCGCCAGCAGTGTACAGGGGGCTCTTGGGAATTCACCCCTCCACTTT. The chain carries TRBV2 and TRBJ1-6, with 9 positions matching TRBD1. The CDR3 consists of 16 residues. Germline CDR1 is SNHLY and CDR2 is FYNNEI.

Note on this clonotype: Being one base from a much bigger clone, this may be a read error. The chain recombines TRBV5-4 with TRBJ2-7; D is uncertain. Germline V gene data show CDR1 as SGHNT and CDR2 as YYREEE (reference sequence). CDR3 size: 14 residues. The chain's CDR3 is CASILGWGSYEQYF. The CDR3 DNA reads as TGTGCCAGCATCTTGGGCTGGGGTAGTTACGAGCAGTACTTC.

This clonotype was seen once. This may be a read error: a much more frequent sequence differs by one nucleotide. The rearrangement uses TRBV5-4 and TRBJ2-3, with a tentative D call TRBD2 (6 bases). Germline assignment: CDR1 SGHNT and CDR2 YYREEE (reference sequence). Trimming cost V 9 bases and J 5 bases, with 19 bases left between them. The CDR3 has 14 residues. CDR3 loop: CANTVEGGQDTQYF. The CDR3, as DNA: TGTGCCAACACCGTGGAGGGCGGTCAAGATACGCAGTATTTT.

A note on this clonotype: Here the CDR3 omits its conserved ending phenylalanine or tryptophan, so a read error is the likely source. It is unclear where the CDR3 begins or ends on the DNA, so no DNA is shown, and the CDR3 is as TCRdb lists it. The chain joins TRBV4-2 to TRBJ2-2. The CDR3 comprises 13 residues, both ends counted. Germline V gene lookup returns CDR1 LGHNA and CDR2 YNFKEQ. CDR3 in amino acids: CVSSQGAAGELFL.

A note on this clonotype: A much larger clone is a single base away; this may be a read error. For the CDR3, the DNA is TGTACCAGTGAGGGACAGGGGGGGGAGCAGTACTTC. Amino acids: CTSEGQGGEQYF. The J gene is TRBJ2-7, the V gene TRBV12-3 or TRBV12-4; 11 bases agree with TRBD1. The CDR3 is 12 residues long.

Sample share makes this clonotype medium-sized. V and J are TRBV6-5 and TRBJ2-7; D gene unclear. CDR1 is MNHEY, CDR2 SVGAGI, per germline. Between the trimmed V and J ends, which lost 0 bases and 0 bases, there was a span of 9 bases. The CDR3 runs to 15 residues. The chain's CDR3 is CASSYSPARSYEQYF. CDR3 nucleotides: TGTGCCAGCAGTTACTCGCCAGCCCGCTCCTACGAGCAGTACTTC.

This chain links TRBV29-1 with TRBJ2-1; 9 positions match TRBD2. The germline CDR1 and CDR2 sequences are SQVTM and ANQGSEA. The CDR3 totals 13 residues. CDR3 bases: TGCAATGACATGACTAGCGGAGTCAATGAGCAGTTCTTC. It codes for CNDMTSGVNEQFF.

Note on this clonotype: A much larger clone is a single base away; this may be a read error. J is TRBJ2-2 and V is TRBV5-1; possibly TRBD1 or TRBD2 for D (5 bases each). There are 17 residues in the CDR3. The germline V gene encodes CDR1 SGHRS and CDR2 YFSETQ. CDR3: CASSYSGRNLNAGELFF. The DNA for the CDR3 is TGCGCCAGCAGCTATTCGGGACGGAACTTGAACGCCGGGGAGCTGTTTTTT.

On this clonotype itself: Being one base from a much bigger clone, this may be a read error. The genes are TRBV7-9 and TRBJ2-1, with TRBD2 matching over 8 bases. CDR3 length: 15 amino acids. The germline gives CDR1 SEHNR, CDR2 FQNEAQ (reference sequence). Here the CDR3 DNA reads TGTGCCAGCAGCTTATTCGGGAGGGGCGACAATGAGCATTTCTTC. Protein product: CASSLFGRGDNEHFF.

The chain carries TRBV11-2 and TRBJ2-4; tentatively, D is TRBD1 or TRBD2 (5 bases each). The V and J ends lost 1 base and 16 bases respectively, with 23 bases between them. The V gene's germline CDR1 is SGHAT and CDR2 FQNNGV. The CDR3 is made up of 15 amino acids. The CDR3 DNA is TGTGCCAGCAGCTTAGTAGAGGGGTCCACCTATGAGCAATACTTC. It is translated as CASSLVEGSTYEQYF. Full variable domain (missing parts from reference TRBV11-2 and TRBJ2-4): EAGVAQSPRYKIIEKRQSVAFWCNPISGHATLYWYQQILGQGPKLLIQFQNNGVVDDSQLPKDRFSAERLKGVDSTLKIQPAKLEDSAVYLCASSLVEGSTYEQYFGAGTRLSVL.

The V and J genes are TRBV20-1 and TRBJ2-1; 11 bases align to TRBD2. Germline CDR1 is DFQATT and CDR2 is SNEGSKA (reference sequence). V shed 4 bases, J shed 7 bases, and the junction held 9 bases outside the gene matches. The CDR3 has 15 residues. Here the CDR3 DNA reads TGCAGTGCTACGCATACTAGCGGGAGATTAAATGAGCAGTTCTTC. It yields the protein CSATHTSGRLNEQFF.

V and J are TRBV15 and TRBJ2-3, with TRBD1 as a possible D gene (6 bases). CDR3 length equals 13 residues. The germline V gene encodes CDR1 LNHNV and CDR2 YYDKDF (reference sequence). Trimming took off 0 bases at V and 11 bases at J, with 12 bases between the two ends. CDR3 DNA: TGTGCCACCAGCAGAGATCTTCACAGGGAGCAGTATTTT. As protein: CATSRDLHREQYF.

Of note for this clonotype: Its ends do not fully match the called genes, so a read error is possible. CDR3 sequence: CASGLVTVLDGYTF. In DNA, the CDR3 is TGTGCCAGCGGCTTGGTGACGGTTCTTGATGGCTACACCTTC. The chain couples TRBV11-3 to TRBJ1-2; D is unresolved. Germline CDR1 SGHNT, CDR2 YENEEA. There are 14 residues in the CDR3.

With respect to this clonotype: Being one base from a much bigger clone, this may be a read error. This chain uses TRBV28 with TRBJ2-5, with D perhaps matching TRBD1 or TRBD2 (6 bases each). CDR1 MDHEN and CDR2 SYDVKM come from the germline V gene. This CDR3 has 12 amino acids. CDR3 in DNA: TGTGCCAGCACCGCTAGGGGGGAGACCCTGTACTTC. Its translation is CASTARGETLYF.

This clonotype was observed many times. The CDR3 spells CASSLRTSRGHGELFF. The CDR3 coding sequence is TGCGCCAGCAGCTTGAGGACCTCCCGAGGTCACGGGGAGCTGTTTTTT. This chain uses TRBV5-1 with TRBJ2-2; D is unclear. Germline lookup yields CDR1 SGHRS and CDR2 YFSETQ. V gave up 1 base and J gave up 7 bases, with 17 bases separating them. The CDR3 runs to 16 residues. Using reference TRBV5-1 and TRBJ2-2 for the parts outside the CDR3, the full variable domain is KAGVTQTPRYLIKTRGQQVTLSCSPISGHRSVSWYQQTPGQGLQFLFEYFSETQRNKGNFPGRFSGRQFSNSRSEMNVSTLELGDSALYLCASSLRTSRGHGELFFGEGSRLTVL.